This T cell receptor beta chain appears in the sequencing data of a study of T cell repertoires in cytomegalovirus infection (dated by TCRdb to about 2019). About the study as a whole: The HLA type of each donor mattered for the analysis, because public TCR beta signatures pointed to carriage of CMV infection along with the matching HLA type. The study at large found these results: In the ex vivo response, HLA-C-restricted CMV-specific TCR beta clonotypes were dominant, and in two of eight donors the single most frequent clonotype came from this HLA-C-restricted group. In both this cohort and an independent roughly 330-donor cohort, the cumulative frequency of public TCR beta family members distinguished carriers of CMV infection plus the relevant HLA type.

As encoded in the germline V gene, CDR1 is SNHLY while CDR2 is FYNNEI. V loses 1 base, J loses 3 bases, and the germline ends lie 12 bases apart. The CDR3, cysteine through phenylalanine, is 16 amino acids long. The DNA shown is the 48-base CDR3, in frame from base 1. About this clonotype itself: No cognate antigen has been identified for it. Within one base of it there is no much larger clone, and no base qualities were kept.

The sample was run on an Illumina HiSeq 1500. TCRdb applied fastp at Q25 and MiXCR to the public reads, then kept only in-frame beta chains. Rows with a matching CDR3 protein are joined into one entry that keeps the most common DNA and genes. This sample comprises 150,000 to 200,000 distinct CDR3 sequences, roughly 27% of them detected only once. Jointly, the top ten make up around 29% of the sample. The chain is made from TRBV2 and TRBJ1-4, with no confidently assigned D gene. Sequenced material: PBMCs. This clonotype originated in a human donor in good health (CMV status not recorded). Some clones in this sample may be carry-over from other donors' samples. CDR3 protein: CASSEGHKRANEKLFF. The DNA sequence is TGTGCCAGCAGTGAAGGCCATAAGAGGGCTAATGAAAAACTGTTTTTT.